This T cell receptor beta chain originates from a study of blood T cell repertoires in COVID-19. Study-wide background: Samples came from the United States, Italy and Spain, spanning acute and convalescent COVID-19. PBMCs, B-cell-depleted T cells, or T cells were the source of the cDNA or gDNA that made up the material.

Authors' processing steps: Amplification from reference gene primers served as the basis for estimated nucleated cell counts. Produced via immunoSEQ multiplex PCR; TCRdb's table is partial and in-frame only. The DNA gave D and trimming, while V, J and clone size come from that table. The repertoire includes 350,000 to 450,000 clones, 75% to 90% of them detected once, and 3.6% sits in the top ten. This clone appeared a few times. The V gene's germline CDR1 is SNHLY and CDR2 FYNNEI. Unmatched junction bases numbered 5, after V lost 6 bases and J lost 5 bases. This CDR3 has 14 amino acids. Sequencing was done on a sample of peripheral blood. The chain carries TRBV2 and TRBJ1-5, with 9 bases that match TRBD1. The origin of this receptor is a woman under 30 with acute or convalescent COVID-19. The CDR3: CASRPDRGYQPQHF. The CDR3 DNA reads TGTGCCAGCAGGCCCGACAGGGGGTATCAGCCCCAGCATTTT.